These 26 T cell receptor beta chains were sequenced from one sample in a study of blood T cell repertoires in COVID-19. The repertoire was sequenced with immunoSEQ multiplex PCR; TCRdb's copy has only in-frame clones and lacks some. Of 150,000 to 200,000 clones listed, about 80% are singletons. Input material: peripheral blood. All receptors derive from an elderly woman with acute or convalescent COVID-19.

This clone occurred once. This rearrangement joins TRBV2 to TRBJ1-4, with D possibly TRBD1 on 5 matching bases. The CDR3 totals 14 residues. Germline-derived CDR1 and CDR2 are SNHLY and FYNNEI. The CDR3 DNA follows: TGTGCTTCTCAGGGTTTGTCTCTGGGTGAAAAACTGTTTTTT. Residues: CASQGLSLGEKLFF.

V gene TRBV5-4 combines with J gene TRBJ2-1; the D is unclear. CDR3 length: 12 amino acids. In germline, CDR1 is SGHNT, CDR2 YYREEE (reference sequence). Between the trimmed V and J ends, which lost 4 bases and 7 bases, there was a span of 9 bases. For the CDR3, the DNA is TGTGCCAGCAGCCTGGACCGGAATGAGCAGTTCTTC. Amino acid sequence: CASSLDRNEQFF.

This chain joins TRBV10-2 and TRBJ2-1; 9 bases map to TRBD2. CDR1 and CDR2 (germline): WSHSY, SAAADI. This CDR3 is built from 15 residues. Trimming took 7 bases from V and 8 from J; bases not matched to a gene: 12. CDR3 region: CASTGVAGVIDEQFF. The DNA of the CDR3 is TGCGCCAGCACGGGGGTAGCGGGAGTGATCGATGAGCAGTTCTTC.

This chain connects TRBV27 to TRBJ1-2; possible D gene TRBD1, 6 bases. The germline gives CDR1 MNHEY, CDR2 SMNVEV (reference sequence). The V end was cut by 5 bases, the J end by 6 bases, with 16 bases between. CDR3 size: 14 residues. This CDR3 reads CASSKGQLENGYTF. The DNA for the CDR3 is TGTGCCAGCAGTAAAGGACAGCTCGAGAATGGCTACACCTTC.

This sequence joins TRBV11-3 and TRBJ2-1; no clear D gene. This CDR3 has 18 amino acids. V gave up 1 base and J gave up 7 bases, with 23 bases separating them. CDR1 and CDR2 from the germline V gene are SGHNT and YENEEA. The CDR3 DNA reads TGTGCCAGCAGCTTAGGCCCTTCGGTCATCCACGGTAGTAATGAGCAGTTCTTC. This encodes CASSLGPSVIHGSNEQFF.

V and J are TRBV11-2 and TRBJ1-6, with a weak D call TRBD1 (6 bases). Germline CDR1 SGHAT, CDR2 FQNNGV. V was shortened by 3 bases and J by 7 bases, with 13 bases between the two germline ends. The CDR3 is 15 residues long. The CDR3 spells CASSFLGGRNSPLHF. In DNA form, the CDR3 reads TGTGCCAGCAGCTTTTTAGGGGGTAGGAATTCACCCCTCCACTTT.

This sequence joins TRBV10-2 and TRBJ2-7; TRBD2 aligns across 7 bases. This CDR3 is 15 amino acids long. J gave up 0 bases and V 4 bases, and 6 bases lay outside the gene matches. Germline V lookup: CDR1 WSHSY, CDR2 SAAADI. This chain's CDR3 is CASSVEREVSYEQYF. The CDR3 coding sequence is TGCGCCAGCAGTGTGGAGCGGGAAGTCTCCTACGAGCAGTACTTC.

In this sample, this clone turned up once. V usage is TRBV19 and J usage is TRBJ1-2, with TRBD1 identical over 9 bases. The CDR3 sequence is 14 residues long. V trimming: 6 bases; J trimming: 4 bases; junction bases outside the gene matches: 6. The germline V gene encodes CDR1 LNHDA and CDR2 SQIVND (reference sequence). The DNA of the CDR3 is TGTGCCAGTAGGTCCGGGACAGGGATCTATGGCTACACCTTC. It translates to CASRSGTGIYGYTF.

Only a few counts were recorded for this clone. This chain uses TRBV27 with TRBJ2-7; TRBD1 matches at 7 bases. The CDR3 covers 14 residues. With V trimmed by 5 bases and J by 5 bases, 9 bases remained unmatched. Germline CDR1 and CDR2: MNHEY and SMNVEV (reference sequence). Here the CDR3 reads CASSPTGWFHEQYF. The CDR3 DNA reads TGTGCCAGCAGTCCGACAGGGTGGTTCCACGAGCAGTACTTC.

The chain joins TRBV10-3 to TRBJ1-3; 10 positions agree with TRBD1. Trimming cost V 6 bases and J 8 bases; bases outside gene matches: 7. Germline V gene data show CDR1 as ENHRY and CDR2 as SYGVKD. The CDR3 is 14 residues long. In DNA form, the CDR3 reads TGTGCCATCAGCCCGACAGGGGGCGAACACACCATATATTTT. It yields the protein CAISPTGGEHTIYF.

The DNA of the CDR3 is TGTGCCAGCAGCGTAGCCGGTCTTAATAATTCACCCCTCCACTTT. Amino acids: CASSVAGLNNSPLHF. This chain connects TRBV9 to TRBJ1-6; D is unclear. This CDR3 has 15 amino acids. The V end was cut by 0 bases, the J end by 5 bases, with 9 bases between. CDR1 and CDR2 from the germline V gene are SGDLS and YYNGEE.

This clone has only one observation. V and J are TRBV18 and TRBJ1-1, with no clear D. The CDR3 runs 13 residues. The V end lost 2 bases, the J end lost 0 bases, and 4 bases lay between the germline ends. CDR1 is KGHSH, CDR2 LQKENI, per germline. Here the CDR3 DNA reads TGTGCCAGCTCACCAGGAGTGAACACTGAAGCTTTCTTT. Translated: CASSPGVNTEAFF.

J is TRBJ2-3 and V is TRBV7-8, with a possible D match to TRBD2 (5 bases). Per germline, CDR1 SGHVS and CDR2 FQNEAQ. The germline V and J ends were trimmed by 5 bases and 6 bases, with 15 bases remaining between them. The CDR3 has 14 amino acids. In DNA form, the CDR3 reads TGTGCCAGCAGCGCGGGCCTTAGGAAGGATACGCAGTATTTT. It specifies CASSAGLRKDTQYF.

The table lists this clone with a few counts. The chain employs TRBV2 and TRBJ2-7; D remains unclear. The CDR3 covers 13 residues. V was clipped by 6 bases and J by 2 bases, with 11 bases between them. Per the germline V gene, CDR1 is SNHLY and CDR2 is FYNNEI. CDR3 nucleotides: TGTGCCAGCAGAGGAGCGACCACCTACGAGCAGTACTTC. Amino acids: CASRGATTYEQYF. The full variable domain, its missing parts supplied by reference TRBV2 and TRBJ2-7, is EPEVTQTPSHQVTQMGQEVILRCVPISNHLYFYWYRQILGQKVEFLVSFYNNEISEKSEIFDDQFSVERPDGSNFTLKIRSTKLEDSAMYFCASRGATTYEQYFGPGTRLTVT.

This clone was detected only a few times. The chain employs TRBV5-8 and TRBJ1-3; perhaps TRBD1 as D (5 bases). The CDR3 contains 13 residues. Trimming cost V 4 bases and J 1 base, with 6 bases left between them. In germline, CDR1 is SGHTS, CDR2 YDEGEE. CDR3 residues: CASSRTSGNTIYF. The CDR3 nucleotides are TGTGCCAGCAGCAGGACATCTGGAAACACCATATATTTT.

This clone occurred once. The chain couples TRBV7-8 to TRBJ2-4; D possibly corresponds to TRBD1 (6 bases). The CDR3 contains 18 residues. V lost 5 bases, J lost 0 bases, and 20 bases lay in between. Looked up from germline, CDR1 is SGHVS and CDR2 is FQNEAQ. CDR3 sequence reads: CASSNRTVLLLAKNIQYF. Here the CDR3 DNA reads TGTGCCAGCAGCAATCGGACAGTTCTACTCCTAGCCAAAAACATTCAGTACTTC. The entire variable domain, with the rest obtained from reference TRBV7-8 and TRBJ2-4, is as follows: GAGVSQSPRYKVAKRGQDVALRCDPISGHVSLFWYQQALGQGPEFLTYFQNEAQLDKSGLPSDRFFAERPEGSVSTLKIQRTQQEDSAVYLCASSNRTVLLLAKNIQYFGAGTRLSVL.

The chain carries TRBV9 and TRBJ2-1; D possibly corresponds to TRBD2 (5 bases). V lost 0 bases and J 8 bases, leaving 9 bases between the germline ends. Germline CDR1 and CDR2: SGDLS and YYNGEE. The CDR3 loop spans 13 amino acids. CDR3 DNA sequence: TGTGCCAGCAGCGTAGAACTAGACTATGAGCAGTTCTTC. Translated: CASSVELDYEQFF.

The chain combines TRBV2 with TRBJ1-2, with unresolved D. Trimming removed 7 bases at V and 2 bases at J, with 11 bases between. The CDR3 sequence is 13 residues long. Germline V gene data show CDR1 as SNHLY and CDR2 as FYNNEI. CDR3 sequence: CASKRTENYGYTF. The CDR3 bases are TGTGCCAGCAAGCGGACGGAAAACTATGGCTACACCTTC.

The chain combines TRBV7-2 with TRBJ1-1; a weak D match, TRBD1 (5 bases). The ends were cut back, 1 base at V and 1 base at J, with 7 bases in the middle. The germline V gene encodes CDR1 SGHTA and CDR2 FQGNSA. The CDR3 is made up of 14 amino acids. The chain's CDR3 is CASSLGGGNTEAFF. CDR3 nucleotides: TGTGCCAGCAGCTTAGGGGGGGGGAACACTGAAGCTTTCTTT.

V usage is TRBV19 and J usage is TRBJ2-1; 8 nucleotides align to TRBD2. In germline, CDR1 is LNHDA, CDR2 SQIVND (reference sequence). The J segment lost 4 bases and the V segment lost 3 bases, leaving 26 bases of the junction unmatched. This CDR3 region has 22 residues. In DNA form, the CDR3 reads TGTGCCAGTAGTATGGGGGCCCCCCTAGCGGGCCGGGGGGAGGGGCTATACAATGAGCAGTTCTTC. This sequence encodes CASSMGAPLAGRGEGLYNEQFF. Full variable domain (remainder filled in from reference TRBV19 and TRBJ2-1): DGGITQSPKYLFRKEGQNVTLSCEQNLNHDAMYWYRQDPGQGLRLIYYSQIVNDFQKGDIAEGYSVSREKKESFPLTVTSAQKNPTAFYLCASSMGAPLAGRGEGLYNEQFFGPGTRLTVL.

This clone turned up a few times. The gene calls are TRBV29-1 and TRBJ2-1; TRBD1 matches at 9 bases. The V segment lost 5 bases and the J segment 8 bases; nucleotides outside the gene matches: 16. The germline V gene has CDR1 SQVTM and CDR2 ANQGSEA. The CDR3 length is 16 residues. The CDR3, as DNA: TGCAGCGTTTCTCGGGACAGGGCGGTGGGTACGGATGAGCAGTTCTTC. The encoded protein is CSVSRDRAVGTDEQFF.

The chain uses TRBV13 and TRBJ2-2; TRBD1 matches 9 bases. The germline gives CDR1 PRHDT, CDR2 FYEKMQ (reference sequence). Losses at the gene ends were 6 bases for V and 3 bases for J; bases not matched to a gene: 2. The CDR3 extends over 14 amino acids. DNA for the CDR3: TGTGCCAGCAGAGACAGGGGGGACACCGGGGAGCTGTTTTTT. It yields the protein CASRDRGDTGELFF. Complete variable domain (other parts from reference TRBV13 and TRBJ2-2): AAGVIQSPRHLIKEKRETATLKCYPIPRHDTVYWYQQGPGQDPQFLISFYEKMQSDKGSIPDRFSAQQFSDYHSELNMSSLELGDSALYFCASRDRGDTGELFFGEGSRLTVL.

The V call is TRBV7-2, the J call TRBJ2-3; 7 bases align to TRBD2. The CDR3 loop spans 17 amino acids. The V segment lost 0 bases and the J segment 1 base; nucleotides outside the gene matches: 7. Germline CDR1 SGHTA, CDR2 FQGNSA. The CDR3 protein is CASSLASGGGGTDTQYF. The CDR3 nucleotides are TGTGCCAGCAGCTTAGCGTCGGGAGGTGGGGGCACAGATACGCAGTATTTT.

This clone turned up a few times. The CDR3 sequence: CASSRRLVDEQYF. In DNA form, the CDR3 reads TGTGCCAGCAGCCGACGCCTAGTGGACGAGCAGTACTTC. The chain joins TRBV7-2 to TRBJ2-7; no reliable D call. Per germline, CDR1 SGHTA and CDR2 FQGNSA. The CDR3 spans 13 residues. V was trimmed by 5 bases and J by 5 bases, leaving 13 bases between them.

The table lists this clone with a few counts. J is TRBJ2-3 and V is TRBV7-9; TRBD2 agrees at 9 bases. CDR1 is SEHNR, CDR2 FQNEAQ, per germline (reference sequence). The CDR3 contains 15 residues. V lost 5 bases and J lost 4; bases outside the gene matches: 7. The chain's CDR3 is CASSPAGLAADTQYF. The CDR3 coding sequence is TGTGCCAGCAGCCCCGCGGGACTAGCAGCAGATACGCAGTATTTT.

This chain joins TRBV12-5 and TRBJ2-3, with D perhaps matching TRBD2 (5 bases). Germline V lookup: CDR1 LGHNT, CDR2 FRNRAP. CDR3 length: 13 amino acids. With 7 bases removed from V and 1 base from J, the gap between germline ends came to 9 bases. The CDR3 coding sequence is TGTGCTAGTGCCCTAGCAGGCACAGATACGCAGTATTTT. Amino acid sequence: CASALAGTDTQYF.